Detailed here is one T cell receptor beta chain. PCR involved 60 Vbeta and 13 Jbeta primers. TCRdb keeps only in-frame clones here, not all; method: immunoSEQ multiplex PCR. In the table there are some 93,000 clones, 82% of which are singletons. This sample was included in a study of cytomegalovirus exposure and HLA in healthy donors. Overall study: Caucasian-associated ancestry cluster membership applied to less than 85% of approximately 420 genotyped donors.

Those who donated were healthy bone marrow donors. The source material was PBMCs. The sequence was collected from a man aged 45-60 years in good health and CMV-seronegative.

This CDR3 is CASRRLTGSMNTEAFF. The CDR3 region has the DNA TGTGCCAGCAGACGGCTGACCGGGTCCATGAACACTGAAGCTTTCTTT. The rearrangement links TRBV27 to TRBJ1-1; D unresolved. This CDR3 contains 16 residues. The V gene lost 6 bases and the J gene lost 0 bases, with 17 bases spanning the gap. CDR1 and CDR2 (germline): MNHEY, SMNVEV (reference sequence).